A selection of T cell receptor beta chains follows, all from one sample in a study of T cell changes during pregnancy in multiple sclerosis. Here immunoSEQ multiplex PCR was the method, and the copy in TCRdb shows in-frame clones only, minus some. The sample lists 15,000 to 18,000 clones, around 83% occurring once. Sequenced here: CD8+ T cells from peripheral blood mononuclear cells, sampled after pregnancy. The receptors derive from a female donor in good health, enrolled as a control in a pregnancy study. Each CDR3 is given with its conserved first and last residue. The D gene is left open where the match is weak. Clone size is shown for a subset of rows, as once, few, many or a class of expanded clone.

CDR3 protein,CDR3 DNA,clone size,V gene,D gene,J gene
CASSPLQSHQPQHF,TGTGCCAGCAGTCCTTTACAGTCCCATCAGCCCCAGCATTTT,-,TRBV27,-,TRBJ1-5
CASMNRGNNSPLHF,TGCGCCAGCATGAACAGGGGCAATAATTCACCCCTCCACTTT,-,TRBV5-1,TRBD1,TRBJ1-6
CASSQEAARGGDEQFF,TGCGCCAGCAGCCAAGAGGCTGCGAGGGGGGGAGATGAGCAGTTCTTC,-,TRBV4-3,-,TRBJ2-1
CASSLGTLNTEAFF,TGTGCCAGCAGTTTAGGGACATTGAACACTGAAGCTTTCTTT,-,TRBV27,-,TRBJ1-1
CASSLTGGQTDTQYF,TGTGCCAGCTCGTTAACGGGGGGGCAAACAGATACGCAGTATTTT,-,TRBV18,TRBD2,TRBJ2-3
CASSLDGSGNTIYF,TGTGCCAGCAGCTTGGACGGCTCTGGAAACACCATATATTTT,medium-sized,TRBV5-5,-,TRBJ1-3
CASSKVCRRGAFNEKLFF,TGTGCCAGCAGCAAAGTTTGCCGGCGGGGAGCCTTTAATGAAAAACTGTTTTTT,-,TRBV21-1,-,TRBJ1-4
CASSQDMQGRNQPQHF,TGTGCCAGCAGCCAAGATATGCAGGGGCGGAATCAGCCCCAGCATTTT,few,TRBV4-2,-,TRBJ1-5
CASSTPSGAQETQYF,TGCGCCAGCAGCACCCCTAGCGGAGCCCAAGAGACCCAGTACTTC,-,TRBV4-1,TRBD2,TRBJ2-5
CASSTRLAGGRTGELFF,TGTGCTAGCAGCACCCGACTAGCGGGAGGGCGAACCGGGGAGCTGTTTTTT,-,TRBV7-7,TRBD2,TRBJ2-2
CATSREGWGQYNEQFF,TGTGCCACCAGCAGAGAGGGATGGGGACAGTACAATGAGCAGTTCTTC,-,TRBV15,TRBD1,TRBJ2-1
CASSLRQGSYEQYF,TGTGCCAGCAGCCTACGACAGGGGTCCTACGAGCAGTACTTC,-,TRBV9,TRBD1,TRBJ2-7
CASSPSRTNYGYTF,TGTGCCAGCAGTCCAAGCCGCACTAACTATGGCTACACCTTC,-,TRBV27,-,TRBJ1-2
CASSVVPSGTGELFF,TGTGCCAGCAGTGTCGTACCTTCGGGCACCGGGGAGCTGTTTTTT,large,TRBV5-5,-,TRBJ2-2
CATQRMGLPYEQYF,TGCGCCACCCAGCGGATGGGGTTGCCCTACGAGCAGTACTTC,-,TRBV10-1,-,TRBJ2-7
CASSPGFVQPQHF,TGTGCCAGCAGTCCGGGGTTCGTCCAGCCCCAGCATTTT,few,TRBV28,-,TRBJ1-5
CASSSGDGSYEQYF,TGTGCCAGCAGCTCAGGGGACGGTTCCTACGAGCAGTACTTC,once,TRBV5-6,-,TRBJ2-7
CASSQSWAPYRNQPQHF,TGCGCCAGCAGTCAAAGCTGGGCTCCGTATCGCAATCAGCCCCAGCATTTT,few,TRBV23-1,-,TRBJ1-5
CASSRGQGDWTLHF,TGTGCCAGCAGTAGGGGGCAGGGGGATTGGACCCTCCACTTT,-,TRBV5-4,TRBD1,TRBJ1-6
CASNGLAGSTDTQYF,TGTGCCAGCAACGGACTAGCGGGGAGCACAGATACGCAGTATTTT,once,TRBV6-5,TRBD2,TRBJ2-3
CASSAGVSYEQYF,TGTGCCAGCAGCGCGGGAGTCTCCTACGAGCAGTACTTC,-,TRBV7-9,TRBD2,TRBJ2-7
CASSYGTPRSGDEQFF,TGTGCCAGCAGCTACGGGACTCCCCGATCCGGCGATGAGCAGTTCTTC,-,TRBV7-9,-,TRBJ2-1
CASSLGTGTGNTIYF,TGTGCCAGCAGCTTGGGGACAGGGACTGGAAACACCATATATTTT,-,TRBV5-6,TRBD1,TRBJ1-3
CASSLIRDGSLKDTQYF,TGCGCCAGCAGCTTGATAAGGGATGGGAGTCTCAAAGATACGCAGTATTTT,-,TRBV5-1,-,TRBJ2-3
CASTSGSFYGYTF,TGTGCCAGTACCTCGGGGAGTTTCTATGGCTACACCTTC,-,TRBV19,-,TRBJ1-2
CASRGGAYEQYF,TGTGCCAGCAGGGGGGGAGCCTACGAGCAGTACTTC,once,TRBV7-9,-,TRBJ2-7
CASSIQFASDRRNTEAFF,TGTGCCAGTAGTATTCAATTCGCTTCGGACAGGAGGAACACTGAAGCTTTCTTT,-,TRBV19,TRBD1,TRBJ1-1
CASSSQGARGYTF,TGTGCCAGCAGCTCACAGGGGGCGCGGGGCTACACCTTC,-,TRBV13,TRBD1,TRBJ1-2
CASSQVASGSISYNEQFF,TGTGCCAGCAGCCAAGTAGCTAGCGGGAGTATTTCCTACAATGAGCAGTTCTTC,few,TRBV14,TRBD2,TRBJ2-1
CAWSVNRGDTQYF,TGTGCCTGGAGTGTAAACAGGGGTGATACGCAGTATTTT,-,TRBV30,TRBD1,TRBJ2-3
CASRPSVTGLQHF,TGTGCCAGCAGACCAAGTGTGACAGGGCTCCAGCATTTT,-,TRBV28,TRBD1,TRBJ1-5
CATSWGTANTEAFF,TGTGCCACCAGCTGGGGGACAGCGAACACTGAAGCTTTCTTT,-,TRBV15,TRBD1,TRBJ1-1
CASSSGTLYEQYF,TGTGCCAGCAGCTCCGGGACACTTTACGAGCAGTACTTC,-,TRBV9,-,TRBJ2-7
CASSYPPRGGEQFF,TGTGCCAGCAGCTATCCACCGAGGGGGGGTGAGCAGTTCTTC,few,TRBV7-2,-,TRBJ2-1
CASRARGASYEQYF,TGTGCCAGCAGAGCGCGGGGAGCCTCCTACGAGCAGTACTTC,-,TRBV6-1,-,TRBJ2-7
CASSLSGNTIYF,TGTGCCAGCAGTCTCTCTGGAAACACCATATATTTT,-,TRBV13,-,TRBJ1-3
CASSQHTGTGSVEQYF,TGCGCCAGCAGCCAACATACCGGGACCGGGAGCGTGGAGCAGTACTTC,-,TRBV4-3,-,TRBJ2-7
CASRSSGQGAHEQYF,TGTGCCAGCAGAAGCTCGGGACAGGGGGCCCACGAGCAGTACTTC,medium-sized,TRBV6-6,TRBD1,TRBJ2-7
CASSSTPGTSGRVEQFF,TGTGCCAGCAGCTCCACCCCCGGGACTAGCGGGAGGGTTGAGCAGTTCTTC,-,TRBV9,TRBD2,TRBJ2-1
CASSLGGNEQFF,TGTGCCAGCAGTTTGGGGGGCAATGAGCAGTTCTTC,few,TRBV27,-,TRBJ2-1
CASSETPGGGLWPNYGYTF,TGCGCCAGCAGTGAGACACCAGGGGGCGGATTGTGGCCTAACTATGGCTACACCTTC,-,TRBV10-2,TRBD1,TRBJ1-2
CAATSGDYNEQFF,TGTGCCGCGACCAGCGGAGATTACAATGAGCAGTTCTTC,-,TRBV6-1,-,TRBJ2-1
CASSYGGAEAFF,TGTGCCAGCTCTTATGGGGGCGCTGAAGCTTTCTTT,-,TRBV27,-,TRBJ1-1
CASSGPGDEQFF,TGTGCCAGCAGTGGACCGGGGGATGAGCAGTTCTTC,-,TRBV7-8,-,TRBJ2-1
CASSYTQGANEKLFF,TGTGCCAGCAGTTATACGCAGGGGGCGAATGAAAAACTGTTTTTT,-,TRBV6-5,TRBD1,TRBJ1-4
CASSLERESQETQYF,TGTGCCAGCAGCTTGGAGAGGGAGTCCCAAGAGACCCAGTACTTC,-,TRBV5-6,-,TRBJ2-5
CASSSPPTGGTEAFF,TGTGCCAGCAGTTCCCCACCGACAGGGGGCACTGAAGCTTTCTTT,-,TRBV27,TRBD1,TRBJ1-1
CASSLSQGADGYTF,TGTGCCAGCAGTTTATCCCAGGGCGCAGATGGCTACACCTTC,-,TRBV27,-,TRBJ1-2
CASSIKAGRPNTEAFF,TGTGCCAGCAGTATTAAGGCAGGGAGGCCGAACACTGAAGCTTTCTTT,-,TRBV28,-,TRBJ1-1
CAISRQGDYEQYF,TGTGCCATCAGTCGACAGGGGGACTACGAGCAGTACTTC,-,TRBV10-3,TRBD1,TRBJ2-7
CASSYSGNYGYTF,TGTGCCAGCAGTTATTCGGGGAACTATGGCTACACCTTC,-,TRBV6-5,-,TRBJ1-2
CASSSETPGQGFGQPQHF,TGTGCCAGCAGCTCGGAAACCCCGGGACAGGGGTTCGGACAGCCCCAGCATTTT,few,TRBV5-6,TRBD1,TRBJ1-5
CASKAGDQPQHF,TGTGCCAGCAAAGCAGGGGATCAGCCCCAGCATTTT,-,TRBV27,-,TRBJ1-5
CASSLAVDGIEQYF,TGTGCCAGCAGCTTAGCAGTCGACGGGATCGAGCAGTACTTC,few,TRBV7-8,-,TRBJ2-7
CASSLTSRDRGKNEQFF,TGCGCCAGCAGCTTGACTTCCCGGGACAGGGGTAAGAATGAGCAGTTCTTC,once,TRBV5-1,TRBD1,TRBJ2-1